Below, 7 T cell receptor beta chains from the same sample are listed, as sequenced in a study of T cell responses to AZD1222 COVID-19 vaccine (dated by TCRdb to about 2021). The library relied on the immunoSEQ multiplex PCR assay. TCRdb retrieved this table from immuneACCESS and kept in-frame rearrangements only. Not all clones are present; in checked studies, unresolved V genes account for under half, and no reason is known for the remainder. This sample comprises some 120,000 clones, approximately 85% of them detected only once. Of the sample, around 1.6% is held by the ten largest clones. The intended sense of this specimen's time point label: baseline before first vaccination. Sequencing was performed on peripheral blood, taken on day 0 of AZD1222 vaccination. All receptors derive from an adult in good health.

The chain is built from TRBV6-5 and TRBJ1-2; the D is unclear. Germline values: CDR1 MNHEY, CDR2 SVGAGI. The CDR3 is 13 residues long. Trimming stripped 6 bases from V and 1 base from J, with 9 bases between. Here the CDR3 reads CASRTGFNYGYTF. CDR3 DNA: TGTGCCAGCAGAACGGGTTTTAACTATGGCTACACCTTC.

This chain joins TRBV11-2 and TRBJ1-1, with D perhaps matching TRBD1 (6 bases). V shed 7 bases and J shed 6 bases, with 24 bases lying between them. CDR3 length equals 16 residues. Germline V gene lookup returns CDR1 SGHAT and CDR2 FQNNGV. For the CDR3, the DNA is TGTGCCAGCACCCTCTTTTCAGGGGCGAAGGGGGCTGAAGCTTTCTTT. This gives the protein CASTLFSGAKGAEAFF.

The chain uses TRBV7-2 and TRBJ1-2, with a tentative D call TRBD1 (6 bases). Per the germline V gene, CDR1 is SGHTA and CDR2 is FQGNSA. The V gene lost 3 bases and the J gene lost 3 bases, with 17 bases spanning the gap. The CDR3 has 16 residues. CDR3 nucleotide sequence: TGTGCCAGCAGCTTCGAGGTCGCGGGGGGCTACTATGGCTACACCTTC. It encodes CASSFEVAGGYYGYTF.

The CDR3, as DNA: TGTGCCAGTAGTGTTGGGACCGCGAAAAAGTACGAGCAGTACTTC. This sequence encodes CASSVGTAKKYEQYF. This chain uses TRBV19 with TRBJ2-7; D is perhaps TRBD1 or TRBD2 (5 bases each). Germline lookup yields CDR1 LNHDA and CDR2 SQIVND (reference sequence). Trimming left V 5 bases short and J 4 bases short, with 18 bases between. The CDR3 has 15 amino acids.

This clone was counted once. Germline is not matched at one junction end, which may reflect a read error. The chain links TRBV7-7 to TRBJ1-3; TRBD1 matches at 7 bases. The CDR3 runs 16 residues. Germline V CDR1 and CDR2: SSHAT, FNYEAQ (reference sequence). The CDR3 region is CASSPGTDYSGNTIYF. The CDR3 coding sequence is TGTGCTAGCAGCCCCGGGACAGATTACTCTGGAAACACCATATATTTT.

Points on this clone: Additional DNA sequences in this sample encode the identical CDR3. The rearrangement links TRBV7-9 to TRBJ1-3; 9 positions match TRBD1. Unmatched junction bases numbered 0, after V lost 0 bases and J lost 3 bases. The germline gives CDR1 SEHNR, CDR2 FQNEAQ (reference sequence). The CDR3 runs 15 residues. CDR3 protein: CASSLAGQGGNTIYF. In DNA, the CDR3 is TGTGCCAGCAGCTTAGCGGGACAGGGTGGAAACACCATATATTTT.

The V gene is TRBV13, the J gene TRBJ2-1; D unresolved. CDR1 PRHDT and CDR2 FYEKMQ come from the germline V gene (reference sequence). V gave up 4 bases and J gave up 5 bases, with 9 bases separating them. The CDR3 is 13 amino acids. The CDR3 sequence is CASSSTVDNEQFF. The CDR3 bases are TGTGCCAGCAGCTCTACAGTTGACAATGAGCAGTTCTTC.